The clone carrying this TCR beta chain was counted a single time. Donors showed nominal health when sampled, although they likely had unrecorded immune exposures. Use of 60 Vbeta and 13 Jbeta primers characterized the PCR. Measured with immunoSEQ multiplex PCR; TCRdb has only the in-frame clones, and not every one. This table holds under 150,000 clones, 80% found once. The data were taken from a study of cytomegalovirus exposure and HLA in healthy donors. Germline CDR1 and CDR2: MGHRA and YSYEKL. The CDR3 is 13 amino acids. The ends were cut back, 6 bases at V and 8 bases at J, with 11 bases in the middle.

J is TRBJ1-6 and V is TRBV4-1, with D maybe TRBD1 (6 bases). This TCR was sampled from a young man in good health and CMV-seronegative. The sample comprised PBMCs. CDR3 region: CASRYRADSPLHF. The CDR3 DNA reads TGCGCCAGCAGGTACAGGGCGGATTCACCCCTCCACTTT.